Below are 16 T cell receptor beta chains sequenced from a single sample in a study of blood T cell repertoires in COVID-19 (TCRdb year 2020). Libraries were made using the immunoSEQ multiplex PCR assay. TCRdb limited this immuneACCESS table to in-frame rearrangements with V and J called. A share of clones is missing; checked studies link under half to unresolved V genes, and the rest is unexplained. The sample table holds 390,000 or so clones, of which around 87% were seen once. The ten largest clones take up about 10% of the sample. The sequencing input was PBMCs or T cells enriched from blood (not recorded which). The receptors come from a woman aged 50 to 60 who had recovered from COVID-19.

CDR3 nucleotides: TGTGCCAGCAGTGAATTCGGGGATTCCTACAATGAGCAGTTCTTC. Protein: CASSEFGDSYNEQFF. The V and J genes are TRBV6-1 and TRBJ2-1, with D possibly matching TRBD2 (5 bases). The CDR3 has 15 amino acids. Germline CDR1 reads MNHNS; CDR2 reads SASEGT. V was shortened by 2 bases and J by 1 base, with 9 bases between the two germline ends.

The chain is built from TRBV6-2 or TRBV6-3 and TRBJ1-5; 9 bases fit TRBD1. V lost 4 bases to trimming and J lost 1 base; unmatched junction nucleotides: 14. The germline gives CDR1 MNHEY, CDR2 SVGEGT. There are 19 residues in the CDR3. CDR3 nucleotide sequence: TGTGCCAGCAGTTCCAGAAGGACAGGGGACCTTAGGAGCAATCAGCCCCAGCATTTT. It codes for CASSSRRTGDLRSNQPQHF.

The chain links TRBV3-1 (or the pseudogene TRBV3-2) to TRBJ2-1; TRBD2 agrees at 7 bases. Looked up from germline, CDR1 is LGHDT and CDR2 is YNNKEL (reference sequence). This CDR3 has 14 residues. Trimming at V came to 6 bases and at J to 7 bases, leaving 9 bases not matched to a gene. As DNA, the CDR3 is TGTGCCAGCAGAATTCAGGGCGGGGGAAATGAGCAGTTCTTC. Amino acid sequence: CASRIQGGGNEQFF.

The V and J genes are TRBV7-9 and TRBJ2-1; D not resolved. This CDR3 has 14 amino acids. Germline V gene sequence: CDR1 SEHNR, CDR2 FQNEAQ (reference sequence). Trimming stripped 1 base from V and 3 bases from J, with 7 bases between. This chain's CDR3 is CASSLGPNYNEQFF. CDR3 DNA sequence: TGTGCCAGCAGCTTAGGTCCAAACTACAATGAGCAGTTCTTC. Variable domain in full (rest from reference TRBV7-9 and TRBJ2-1): DTGVSQNPRHKITKRGQNVTFRCDPISEHNRLYWYRQTLGQGPEFLTYFQNEAQLEKSRLLSDRFSAERPKGSFSTLEIQRTEQGDSAMYLCASSLGPNYNEQFFGPGTRLTVL.

Details on this clone: It is unclear where the CDR3 begins or ends on the DNA, so no DNA is shown, and the CDR3 is as TCRdb lists it. The J gene is TRBJ2-1, the V gene TRBV21-1; TRBD2, as called in the table, went unchecked against the DNA. TRBV21-1 is a listed pseudogene. Termini included, the CDR3 measures 14 amino acids. The CDR3 loop is CASSFGDGNNEQFF.

The chain is built from TRBV5-6 and TRBJ2-6; the D is unclear. The CDR3 contains 16 residues. Germline CDR1 and CDR2: SGHDT and YYEEEE. V lost 0 bases and J lost 7, with 14 bases in between. CDR3 region: CASSLVSILSANVLTF. CDR3 sequence (DNA): TGTGCCAGCAGCTTGGTTAGTATACTCTCAGCCAACGTCCTGACTTTC. The entire variable domain, with the rest obtained from reference TRBV5-6 and TRBJ2-6, is as follows: DAGVTQSPTHLIKTRGQQVTLRCSPKSGHDTVSWYQQALGQGPQFIFQYYEEEERQRGNFPDRFSGHQFPNYSSELNVNALLLGDSALYLCASSLVSILSANVLTFGAGSRLTVL.

This clone was found once. V is TRBV29-1 and J is TRBJ2-3; D is possibly TRBD2 (7 bases). This CDR3 has 15 residues. Germline CDR1 reads SQVTM; CDR2 reads ANQGSEA. Trimming stripped 0 bases from V and 6 bases from J, with 16 bases between. CDR3 sequence: CSVEEYWGGADTQYF. CDR3 sequence (DNA): TGCAGCGTTGAAGAGTATTGGGGGGGGGCGGATACGCAGTATTTT.

The chain uses TRBV30 and TRBJ1-1, with D unclear. V was shortened by 4 bases and J by 3 bases, with 12 bases between the two germline ends. CDR3 size: 13 residues. The germline V gene has CDR1 GTSNPN and CDR2 SVGIG (reference sequence). The CDR3 loop reads CAWNPLADTEAFF. The DNA for the CDR3 is TGTGCCTGGAACCCCCTTGCGGACACTGAAGCTTTCTTT.

The V gene is TRBV19, the J gene TRBJ1-1; D might be TRBD1 (5 bases). CDR1 LNHDA and CDR2 SQIVND come from the germline V gene (reference sequence). Trimming pared 9 bases from V and 2 bases from J, leaving 13 bases between. The CDR3 sequence is 13 residues long. DNA for the CDR3: TGTGCCAGCCAGCGGGGCAGAAACACTGAAGCTTTCTTT. This sequence encodes CASQRGRNTEAFF.

The chain employs TRBV7-2 and TRBJ1-2; 7 bases are a match to TRBD1. The CDR3 spans 18 residues. Germline CDR1 reads SGHTA; CDR2 reads FQGNSA. The V segment lost 2 bases and the J segment 1 base; nucleotides outside the gene matches: 13. The CDR3 DNA follows: TGTGCCAGCAGCTTACGGGGCTCCACAGGGGTTGGTAACTATGGCTACACCTTC. Protein sequence: CASSLRGSTGVGNYGYTF. Based on the CDR3 plus reference TRBV7-2 and TRBJ1-2, the full variable domain is GAGVSQSPSNKVTEKGKDVELRCDPISGHTALYWYRQSLGQGLEFLIYFQGNSAPDKSGLPSDRFSAERTGGSVSTLTIQRTQQEDSAVYLCASSLRGSTGVGNYGYTFGSGTRLTVV.

The rearrangement joins TRBV27 to TRBJ2-2; 7 bases align to TRBD1. Unmatched junction bases numbered 9, after V lost 6 bases and J lost 2 bases. The CDR3 consists of 16 residues. Germline CDR1 is MNHEY and CDR2 is SMNVEV (reference sequence). The CDR3 spells CASRNPRQGNTGELFF. The DNA of the CDR3 is TGTGCCAGCAGGAACCCCAGACAGGGTAACACCGGGGAGCTGTTTTTT.

This chain joins TRBV7-8 and TRBJ1-4, with a tentative D call TRBD1 (6 bases). Trimming took off 1 base at V and 10 bases at J, with 16 bases between the two ends. The CDR3 has 15 amino acids. Germline V CDR1 and CDR2: SGHVS, FQNEAQ. Written as DNA, the CDR3 is TGTGCCAGCAGCTTAGACAAGGACAGAATCGGAAAACTGTTTTTT. Its protein product is CASSLDKDRIGKLFF.

The chain combines TRBV6-1 with TRBJ2-3; 10 bases are shared with TRBD2. The CDR3 length is 15 residues. V shed 0 bases and J 4 bases; nucleotides not matched to a gene: 1. From germline, CDR1 is MNHNS and CDR2 SASEGT. CDR3 DNA: TGTGCCAGCAGTGAAGCTAGCGGGGGGCCAGATACGCAGTATTTT. Amino acids: CASSEASGGPDTQYF.

The chain has TRBV19 and TRBJ1-4; 9 bases are shared with TRBD1. This CDR3 comprises 15 residues. Germline V CDR1 and CDR2: LNHDA, SQIVND (reference sequence). V shed 2 bases and J 7 bases; nucleotides not matched to a gene: 5. Written as DNA, the CDR3 is TGTGCCAGTAGTATATCCGGGACAGGGCGTGAAAAACTGTTTTTT. This sequence encodes CASSISGTGREKLFF.

V and J are TRBV7-9 and TRBJ1-3; D is uncertain. Germline loops: CDR1 SEHNR, CDR2 FQNEAQ (reference sequence). There are 14 residues in the CDR3. The V gene lost 5 bases and the J gene lost 3 bases, with 11 bases spanning the gap. The CDR3 region is CASSNPGFGNTIYF. The CDR3, as DNA: TGTGCCAGCAGCAACCCGGGATTTGGAAACACCATATATTTT.

The chain carries TRBV5-1 and TRBJ2-7; D ambiguous. This CDR3 region has 14 residues. From germline, CDR1 is SGHRS and CDR2 YFSETQ. The V gene lost 4 bases and the J gene lost 1 base, with 12 bases spanning the gap. The CDR3 nucleotides read TGCGCCAGCAGCCTAAGAAGCAATTCCTACGAGCAGTACTTC. This codes for CASSLRSNSYEQYF.